This TCR beta chain is drawn from a study of T cell responses to AZD1222 COVID-19 vaccine. Method: immunoSEQ multiplex PCR; TCRdb's copy keeps in-frame clones and lacks some. The sample records around 120,000 clones, 92% being singletons. The sample was peripheral blood, taken 28 days after the second AZD1222 dose. This receptor was identified in an adult who received the AZD1222 COVID-19 vaccine.

CDR3 amino acids: CASSQDRYNEQFF. The CDR3 bases are TGTGCCAGCAGCCAGGACAGGTACAATGAGCAGTTCTTC. The rearrangement uses TRBV11-2 and TRBJ2-1; TRBD1 aligns across 7 bases. The CDR3 consists of 13 residues. From germline, CDR1 is SGHAT and CDR2 FQNNGV. The V gene end was trimmed by 5 bases and the J gene end by 4 bases; junction bases not matched to a gene: 2.